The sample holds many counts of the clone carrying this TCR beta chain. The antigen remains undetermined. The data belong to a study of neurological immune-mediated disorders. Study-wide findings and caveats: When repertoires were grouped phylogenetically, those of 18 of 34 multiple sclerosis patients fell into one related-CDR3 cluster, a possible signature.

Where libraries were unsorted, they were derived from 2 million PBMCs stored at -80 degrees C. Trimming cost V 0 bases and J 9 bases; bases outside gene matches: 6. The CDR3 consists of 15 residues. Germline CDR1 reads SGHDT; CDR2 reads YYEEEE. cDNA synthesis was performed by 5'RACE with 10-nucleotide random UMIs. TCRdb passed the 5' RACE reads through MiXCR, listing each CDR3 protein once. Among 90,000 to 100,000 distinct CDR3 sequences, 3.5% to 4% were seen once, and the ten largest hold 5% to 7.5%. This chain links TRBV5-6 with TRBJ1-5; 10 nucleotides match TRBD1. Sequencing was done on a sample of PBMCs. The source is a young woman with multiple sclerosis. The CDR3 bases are TGTGCCAGCAGCTTGGGAGGGACAGGGGCCGGGCCCCAGCATTTT. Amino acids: CASSLGGTGAGPQHF.